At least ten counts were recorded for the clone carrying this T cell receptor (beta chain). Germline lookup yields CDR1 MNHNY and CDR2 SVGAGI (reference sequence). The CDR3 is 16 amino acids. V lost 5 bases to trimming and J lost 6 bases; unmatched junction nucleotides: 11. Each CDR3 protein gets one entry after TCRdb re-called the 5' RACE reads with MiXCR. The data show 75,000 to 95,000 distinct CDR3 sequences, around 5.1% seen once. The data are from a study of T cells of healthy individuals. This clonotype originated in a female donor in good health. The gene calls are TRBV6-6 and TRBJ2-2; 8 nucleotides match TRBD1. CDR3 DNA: TGTGCCAGCAGTCGTGGCCGTTCAGGGGGCTCCGGGGAGCTGTTTTTT. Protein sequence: CASSRGRSGGSGELFF.